Below are 10 T cell receptor beta chains sequenced from a single sample in a study of T-cell memory formation after mild COVID-19 (dated by TCRdb to about 2021). Receptor amplification or capture employed 5' RACE. Sequenced on an Illumina NovaSeq 6000. The public reads were run again by TCRdb, first through fastp at Q25 and then through MiXCR, and only productive beta chains were kept. Every CDR3 protein is listed once, alongside the most common genes and DNA of its rows. This sample has more than 55,000 distinct CDR3 sequences in its table, and more than 8% of those were observed once. More than 0.95% of the sample comes from the top ten. Material for sequencing was PBMCs or a T cell subset sorted from them (not recorded which). These receptors came from a man younger than 30 who had mild COVID-19 (a few samples of this study predate the infection). The sample titles of this study are shuffled in the database, so cell type and time point are left out; the donor was told from shared clones.

The chain combines TRBV4-3 with TRBJ1-1, with D uncertain. V was clipped by 3 bases and J by 1 base, with 9 bases between them. The germline gives CDR1 LGHNA, CDR2 YSLEER. The CDR3 totals 14 residues. This CDR3 reads CASSHHHRNTEAFF. In nucleotides, the CDR3 is TGCGCCAGCAGCCACCACCACCGGAACACTGAAGCTTTCTTT.

The V gene is TRBV12-3 or TRBV12-4, the J gene TRBJ2-3, with D uncertain. This CDR3 is 12 amino acids long. Trimming shortened V by 6 bases and J by 2 bases, and 6 bases separated the two germline ends. DNA of the CDR3: TGTGCCAGCAGCATCGACACAGATACGCAGTATTTT. It codes for CASSIDTDTQYF.

V and J are TRBV7-2 and TRBJ2-7; D might be TRBD2 (5 bases). The CDR3 runs to 14 residues. The V end was cut by 1 base, the J end by 3 bases, with 10 bases between. Germline V lookup: CDR1 SGHTA, CDR2 FQGNSA. The CDR3 loop is CASSLDSGYYEQYF. The CDR3 DNA follows: TGTGCCAGCAGCTTAGACAGCGGCTACTACGAGCAGTACTTC.

The chain has TRBV5-1 and TRBJ2-2, with TRBD1 as a possible D gene (6 bases). The CDR3 length is 15 residues. V was clipped by 4 bases and J by 0 bases, with 10 bases between them. The germline CDR1 and CDR2 sequences are SGHRS and YFSETQ. CDR3 in DNA: TGCGCCAGCAGCCCAGACAGGCCGAACACCGGGGAGCTGTTTTTT. It translates to CASSPDRPNTGELFF.

The chain employs TRBV5-5 and TRBJ1-1; no definite D call. Germline assignment: CDR1 SGHKS and CDR2 YYEKEE (reference sequence). The CDR3 extends over 13 amino acids. The ends were cut back, 0 bases at V and 3 bases at J, with 6 bases in the middle. CDR3 loop: CASSLEWHTEAFF. The DNA for the CDR3 is TGTGCCAGCAGCTTGGAGTGGCACACTGAAGCTTTCTTT.

The rearrangement uses TRBV12-3 or TRBV12-4 and TRBJ1-1; no clear D gene. This CDR3 is built from 14 residues. Trimming left V 6 bases short and J 5 bases short, with 16 bases between. The CDR3, as DNA: TGTGCCAGCAGGACTTCAATGGAAGGAACTGAAGCTTTCTTT. Protein: CASRTSMEGTEAFF.

The sample holds a few counts of this clonotype. The CDR3 DNA follows: TGTGCCATCGCGGCGGGGGCTGCAACTGAAGCTTTCTTT. The encoded protein is CAIAAGAATEAFF. The V gene is TRBV10-3, the J gene TRBJ1-1; D might be TRBD1 (6 bases). CDR3 size: 13 residues. The ends were cut back, 8 bases at V and 5 bases at J, with 15 bases in the middle. Germline CDR1 ENHRY, CDR2 SYGVKD.

This chain joins TRBV6-1 and TRBJ1-3; D gene ambiguous. Germline values: CDR1 MNHNS, CDR2 SASEGT. The CDR3 has 16 amino acids. With 5 bases removed from V and 4 bases from J, the gap between germline ends came to 18 bases. The CDR3 DNA is TGTGCCAGCAGTCGCCAGGAGGTCGCGTCCGGAAACACCATATATTTT. It yields the protein CASSRQEVASGNTIYF.

A few counts support this clonotype. CDR3 bases: TGTGCCAGCAGCAATTACAGGGGGCGCGAAAACATTCAGTACTTC. This translates into CASSNYRGRENIQYF. The chain joins TRBV21-1 to TRBJ2-4; the table gives TRBD1 as D, unverified against the DNA. TRBV21-1 constitutes a pseudogene. The CDR3 loop spans 15 amino acids.

This clonotype was recorded many times. The gene calls are TRBV5-1 and TRBJ2-1; a possible D gene is TRBD2 (5 bases). CDR3 size: 14 residues. Trimming cost V 0 bases and J 8 bases, with 12 bases left between them. Per the germline V gene, CDR1 is SGHRS and CDR2 is YFSETQ. The chain's CDR3 is CASSLGGGMDEQFF. The CDR3 DNA reads as TGCGCCAGCAGCTTGGGTGGAGGAATGGATGAGCAGTTCTTC.